Following are 16 T cell receptor beta chains from one sample sequenced in a study of blood T cell repertoires in COVID-19. Produced via immunoSEQ multiplex PCR; TCRdb's table is partial and in-frame only. In the table there are approximately 340,000 clones, about 89% of which are singletons. The source material was PBMCs or T cells enriched from blood (not recorded which). The receptors were gathered from a woman aged 40 to 50 who had been exposed to COVID-19.

The chain combines TRBV6-6 with TRBJ1-6; 8 nucleotides match TRBD1. The ends lost 6 bases at V and 9 bases at J; junction bases unmatched: 13. The CDR3 spans 16 residues. The V gene's germline CDR1 is MNHNY and CDR2 SVGAGI (reference sequence). CDR3 loop: CASSPTAQGASSPLHF. For the CDR3, the DNA is TGTGCCAGCAGCCCTACCGCCCAGGGGGCCAGTTCACCCCTCCACTTT.

The chain has TRBV4-1 and TRBJ1-5; TRBD1 might be the D (5 bases). The V end was cut by 3 bases, the J end by 2 bases, with 8 bases between. From germline, CDR1 is MGHRA and CDR2 YSYEKL. The length of the CDR3 is 14 residues. In DNA form, the CDR3 reads TGCGCCAGCAGCCATGGGACTGGCAATCAGCCCCAGCATTTT. This translates into CASSHGTGNQPQHF.

This clone came up many times. This chain joins TRBV19 and TRBJ2-2, with TRBD1 matching over 7 bases. Germline values: CDR1 LNHDA, CDR2 SQIVND (reference sequence). V shed 6 bases and J 5 bases; nucleotides not matched to a gene: 9. This CDR3 comprises 15 residues. In DNA form, the CDR3 reads TGTGCCAGTAGGCTGGACAGGTCCTATACCGGGGAGCTGTTTTTT. Encoded protein: CASRLDRSYTGELFF.

The chain has TRBV5-6 and TRBJ1-2, with D uncertain. This CDR3 spans 12 amino acids. Germline CDR1 SGHDT, CDR2 YYEEEE. Trimming shortened V by 0 bases and J by 8 bases, and 8 bases separated the two germline ends. CDR3 DNA: TGTGCCAGCAGCTTGGTCCGAGCGGGCTACACCTTC. This gives the protein CASSLVRAGYTF.

V is TRBV12-5 and J is TRBJ1-2, with TRBD1 as a possible D gene (6 bases). There are 14 residues in the CDR3. The germline V and J ends were trimmed by 2 bases and 5 bases, with 12 bases remaining between them. The germline V gene encodes CDR1 LGHNT and CDR2 FRNRAP. CDR3 region: CASGLRGIWYGYTF. The CDR3 region has the DNA TGTGCTAGTGGTTTGAGGGGGATTTGGTATGGCTACACCTTC.

The chain joins TRBV29-1 to TRBJ2-5; no firm D call. The CDR3 sequence is 15 residues long. Germline V CDR1 and CDR2: SQVTM, ANQGSEA. V was clipped by 4 bases and J by 2 bases, with 17 bases between them. The DNA for the CDR3 is TGCAGCGTTGTAGGAATACCGACTCAACAAGAGACCCAGTACTTC. It codes for CSVVGIPTQQETQYF.

This clone was seen a few times. The rearrangement links TRBV30 to TRBJ1-2; no firm D call. This CDR3 has 13 residues. Germline loops: CDR1 GTSNPN, CDR2 SVGIG (reference sequence). V was cut by 0 bases and J by 7 bases, with 12 bases left in between. As DNA, the CDR3 is TGTGCCTGGAGTGTACGTGTGGAGGGTGGCTACACCTTC. This sequence encodes CAWSVRVEGGYTF.

At least ten counts were recorded for this clone. This chain uses TRBV27 with TRBJ2-2; D is unclear. This CDR3 is built from 12 residues. Deletions cut 3 bases from V and 5 bases from J, with 4 bases between. Germline V gene lookup returns CDR1 MNHEY and CDR2 SMNVEV (reference sequence). The CDR3 spells CASSLSTGELFF. The DNA of the CDR3 is TGTGCCAGCAGTTTGTCTACCGGGGAGCTGTTTTTT.

The chain carries TRBV18 and TRBJ1-1; a possible D gene is TRBD1 (5 bases). Germline V gene data show CDR1 as KGHSH and CDR2 as LQKENI. The V end was cut by 2 bases, the J end by 1 base, with 11 bases between. This CDR3 comprises 15 residues. The CDR3 reads CASSPLIGENTEAFF. The CDR3 bases are TGTGCCAGCTCACCATTGATAGGGGAGAACACTGAAGCTTTCTTT.

CDR3 coding DNA: TGTGCCAGCAATCCGATCGAGCTAGCGGGTTCCACAGATACGCAGTATTTT. Protein: CASNPIELAGSTDTQYF. The genes are TRBV27 and TRBJ2-3, with 8 nucleotides matching TRBD2. The CDR3 is 17 amino acids. V shed 7 bases, J shed 2 bases, and the junction held 14 bases outside the gene matches. Looked up from germline, CDR1 is MNHEY and CDR2 is SMNVEV (reference sequence).

CDR3 DNA sequence: TGTGCCAGCAGCTTACACGAGGCCTACGAGCAGTACTTC. Its translation: CASSLHEAYEQYF. V is TRBV11-3 and J is TRBJ2-7; D gene ambiguous. Germline V CDR1 and CDR2: SGHNT, YENEEA. The CDR3 consists of 13 residues. V was clipped by 2 bases and J by 2 bases, with 7 bases between them.

The rearrangement joins TRBV7-3 to TRBJ1-2; 9 nucleotides align to TRBD1. Germline-derived CDR1 and CDR2 are SGHTA and FQGTGA. The CDR3 runs to 17 residues. The V gene end was trimmed by 4 bases and the J gene end by 8 bases; junction bases not matched to a gene: 17. CDR3 DNA sequence: TGTGCCAGCAGCTCACAAGCTCCGGGACAGGGTTTTTTAGGCTACACCTTC. It specifies CASSSQAPGQGFLGYTF.

V gene TRBV19 combines with J gene TRBJ2-6; D is uncertain. The CDR3 is 17 residues long. Germline CDR1 and CDR2: LNHDA and SQIVND (reference sequence). Trimming took 1 base from V and 2 from J, leaving 12 bases between them. CDR3 amino acids: CASSIARGYAGANVLTF. The DNA of the CDR3 is TGTGCCAGTAGTATAGCTCGAGGCTACGCTGGGGCCAACGTCCTGACTTTC.

This chain joins TRBV7-6 and TRBJ2-7; 10 bases line up with TRBD2. Germline V gene data show CDR1 as SGHVS and CDR2 as FNYEAQ. CDR3 length equals 16 residues. Trimming at V came to 2 bases and at J to 3 bases, leaving 7 bases not matched to a gene. In DNA, the CDR3 is TGTGCCAGCAGCTTAATGCCTAGCGGGAGTGGCTACGAGCAGTACTTC. Protein: CASSLMPSGSGYEQYF.

V usage is TRBV6-1 and J usage is TRBJ2-5, with TRBD1 identical over 9 bases. The CDR3 spans 15 residues. V shed 3 bases, J shed 5 bases, and the junction held 7 bases outside the gene matches. Germline CDR1 MNHNS, CDR2 SASEGT. The CDR3 here is CASSDHGQGRETQYF. In DNA, the CDR3 is TGTGCCAGCAGTGATCACGGACAGGGGAGGGAGACCCAGTACTTC.

The chain recombines TRBV5-1 with TRBJ1-6; 8 bases fit TRBD1. Germline V gives CDR1 SGHRS, CDR2 YFSETQ. The V and J ends lost 2 bases and 9 bases, in that order; junction bases with no gene match: 10. The CDR3 has 16 residues. The CDR3 sequence is CASSFGGQGKGSPLHF. The CDR3 coding sequence is TGCGCCAGCAGCTTTGGAGGACAGGGAAAAGGTTCACCCCTCCACTTT.